This T cell receptor beta chain is from a study of OX40 agonist ivuxolimab in advanced cancers. Turning to the study itself: The treatment was a fully human IgG2 OX40 agonist, ivuxolimab. Study results and caveats: Individuals who were partial responders at 0.1-3.0 mg/kg had clonal expansion that ranked among the lowest.

The germline V gene encodes CDR1 MGHRA and CDR2 YSYEKL. This CDR3 has 12 amino acids. V lost 6 bases to trimming and J lost 6 bases; unmatched junction nucleotides: 4. A remark on this clone: Its antigen is currently unknown.

Collection of blood occurred at baseline, at cycle 4 day 1, and at cycle 7 day 1. Assay: immunoSEQ multiplex PCR; the TCRdb copy retains only in-frame clones and omits some. The table lists almost 85,000 clones, nearly 95% of them singletons. This chain joins TRBV4-1 and TRBJ2-7, with 8 bases aligning to TRBD1. The sequence was obtained from an adult with an advanced solid tumor such as melanoma, head and neck, liver or kidney cancer. The sample here was CD4+ or CD8+ T cells sorted from blood, taken in a trial of the OX40 agonist ivuxolimab. In DNA, the CDR3 is TGCGCCAGCAGTGGCAGGGGGCTCGAGCAGTACTTC. It is translated as CASSGRGLEQYF.